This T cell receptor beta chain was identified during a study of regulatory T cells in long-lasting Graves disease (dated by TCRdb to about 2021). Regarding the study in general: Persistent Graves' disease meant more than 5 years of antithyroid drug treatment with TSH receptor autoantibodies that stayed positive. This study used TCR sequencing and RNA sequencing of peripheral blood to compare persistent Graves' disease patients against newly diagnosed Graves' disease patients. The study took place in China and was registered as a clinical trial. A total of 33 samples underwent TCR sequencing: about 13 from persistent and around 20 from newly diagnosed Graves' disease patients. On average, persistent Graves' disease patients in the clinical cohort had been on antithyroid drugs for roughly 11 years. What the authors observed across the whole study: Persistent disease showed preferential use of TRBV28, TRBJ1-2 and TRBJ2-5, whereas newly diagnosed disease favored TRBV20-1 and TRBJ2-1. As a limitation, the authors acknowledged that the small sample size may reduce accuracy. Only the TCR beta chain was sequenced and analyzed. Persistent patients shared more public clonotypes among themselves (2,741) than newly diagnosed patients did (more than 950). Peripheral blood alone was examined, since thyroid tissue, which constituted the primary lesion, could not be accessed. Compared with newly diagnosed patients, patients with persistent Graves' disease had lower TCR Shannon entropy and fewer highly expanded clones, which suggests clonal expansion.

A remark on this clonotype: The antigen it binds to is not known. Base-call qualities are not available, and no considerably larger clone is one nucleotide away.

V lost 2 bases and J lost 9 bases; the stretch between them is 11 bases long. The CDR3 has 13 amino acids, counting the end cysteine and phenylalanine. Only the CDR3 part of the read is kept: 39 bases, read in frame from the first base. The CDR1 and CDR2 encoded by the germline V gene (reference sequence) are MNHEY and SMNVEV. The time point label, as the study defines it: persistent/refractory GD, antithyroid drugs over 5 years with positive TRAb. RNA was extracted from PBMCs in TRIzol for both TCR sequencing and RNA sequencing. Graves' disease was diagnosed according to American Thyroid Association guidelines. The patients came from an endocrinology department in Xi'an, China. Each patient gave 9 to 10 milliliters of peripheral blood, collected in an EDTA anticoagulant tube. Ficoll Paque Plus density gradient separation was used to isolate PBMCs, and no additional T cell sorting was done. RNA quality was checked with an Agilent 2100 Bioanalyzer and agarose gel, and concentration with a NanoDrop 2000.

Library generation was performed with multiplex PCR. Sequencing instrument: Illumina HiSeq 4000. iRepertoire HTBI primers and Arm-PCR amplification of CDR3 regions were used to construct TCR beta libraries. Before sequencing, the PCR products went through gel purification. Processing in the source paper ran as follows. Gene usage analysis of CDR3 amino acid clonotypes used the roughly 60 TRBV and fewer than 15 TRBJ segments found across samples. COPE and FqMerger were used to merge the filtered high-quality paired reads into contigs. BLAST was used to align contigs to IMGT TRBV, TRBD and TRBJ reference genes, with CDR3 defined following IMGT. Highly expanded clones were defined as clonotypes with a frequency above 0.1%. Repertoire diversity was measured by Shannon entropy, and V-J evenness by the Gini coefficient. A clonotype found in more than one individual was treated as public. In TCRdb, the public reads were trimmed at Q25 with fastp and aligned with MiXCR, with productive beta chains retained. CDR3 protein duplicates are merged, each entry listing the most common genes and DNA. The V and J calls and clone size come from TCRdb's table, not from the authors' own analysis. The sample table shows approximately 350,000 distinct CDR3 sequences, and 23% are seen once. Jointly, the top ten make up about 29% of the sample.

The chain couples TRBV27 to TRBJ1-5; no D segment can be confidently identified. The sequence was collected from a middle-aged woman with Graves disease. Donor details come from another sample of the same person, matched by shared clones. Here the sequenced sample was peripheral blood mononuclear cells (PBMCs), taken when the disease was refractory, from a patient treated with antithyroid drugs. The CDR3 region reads CASSLTGSGPQHF. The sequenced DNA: TGTGCCAGCAGTTTAACTGGGTCGGGGCCCCAGCATTTT.